This TCR beta chain emerged from a study of blood T cell repertoires in COVID-19. Trimming took 4 bases from V and 4 from J, leaving 18 bases between them. CDR1 and CDR2 (germline): SGHKS, YYEKEE (reference sequence). The CDR3 is made up of 16 amino acids. Authors' data handling: Reference gene primer amplification gave nucleated cell count estimates. Some clones are missing from TCRdb's copy, which holds only in-frame ones; the method was immunoSEQ multiplex PCR. The DNA was the basis for D and trimming; V, J and clone size are from that table. The table records about 310,000 clones, about nine tenths of them present only once. This study enrolled people aged about 18 to 100 from approximately 25 US geographic areas. Participant-reported clinical history was the basis for cohort assignment. Donors in Cohort 3 who had recovered were those with two negative PCRs, healthcare professional clearance, or resolution of their symptoms.

Input material: PBMCs or T cells enriched from blood (not recorded which). The source is a man aged 60 to 69 who had recovered from COVID-19. The genes are TRBV5-5 and TRBJ2-1; D possibly corresponds to TRBD1 (6 bases). The CDR3 reads CASSDSRGGGYNEQFF. The CDR3 bases are TGTGCCAGCAGCGATAGCAGGGGTGGGGGTTACAATGAGCAGTTCTTC.